This T cell receptor beta chain was sequenced during a study of T cell responses to AZD1222 COVID-19 vaccine. Overall study: Pooling was applied to second doses at about 4 or about 12 weeks. Study results and caveats: With two AZD1222 doses given, Spike-specific TCR breadth and depth both rose. Females outnumbered males among donors, who were mostly white British; clonal diversity was possibly underestimated.

About this clone itself: Its antigen is currently unknown. Relative to the germline gene, one junction end is altered; a read error may explain this.

Sequenced by immunoSEQ multiplex PCR; TCRdb stores in-frame clones only, minus some. The profile shows some 200,000 clones, roughly 90% of them singletons. The germline CDR1 and CDR2 sequences are SGHTA and FQGNSA. The CDR3 is 12 residues long. The chain combines TRBV7-2 with TRBJ1-2; 7 bases map to TRBD1. This receptor was obtained from an adult in good health. The specimen was peripheral blood, collected on day 0 of AZD1222 vaccination. The CDR3 loop is CASSPPGGNPVF. The CDR3 nucleotides read TGTGCCAGCAGCCCCCCAGGGGGAAATCCGGTGTTC.